This T cell receptor beta chain emerged from a study of T cell responses to AZD1222 COVID-19 vaccine. CDR1 is MDHEN, CDR2 SYDVKM, per germline. With 6 bases removed from V and 4 bases from J, the gap between germline ends came to 19 bases. CDR3 length: 16 residues. Findings and limits, study-wide: Donors, mostly white British, included more females; clonal diversity was possibly underestimated. Baseline seropositives among AZD1222 recipients totaled only 5 to 7.

On this clone itself: Its target is not known.

Assay: immunoSEQ multiplex PCR; the TCRdb copy retains only in-frame clones and omits some. Among approximately 180,000 clones listed, just under 90% were seen once. The V gene is TRBV28, the J gene TRBJ2-1; weak D call: TRBD1 (5 bases). The clonotype comes from an adult in good health. The sequenced sample was peripheral blood, obtained on day 0 of AZD1222 vaccination. Here the CDR3 reads CASRLPGITGYNEQFF. The DNA of the CDR3 is TGTGCCAGCAGGCTCCCAGGGATTACCGGTTACAATGAGCAGTTCTTC.